Listed below are T cell receptor beta chains from one sample, sequenced in a study of T cell repertoires in aging, cancer and after chemotherapy. TCRdb analysed the multiplex PCR reads with MiXCR anew, one entry per CDR3 protein. The table lists under 6,500 distinct CDR3 sequences, about 34% of them singletons. Sequenced input: blood. The receptors were sampled from a human donor with a blood cancer. Both conserved end residues are part of each CDR3. D genes are given only for firm matches. Size tells how often a clone was seen (once, few, many) or the class of an expanded clone, and some rows leave it out.

j_gene | abundance | d_gene | v_gene | CDR3aa
TRBJ2-2 | . | TRBD1 | TRBV5-1 | CASSLGQGAGTGELFF
TRBJ1-6 | . | . | TRBV18 | CASSPPGDSPLHF
TRBJ2-2 | once | . | TRBV27 | CASSLYGGQNTGELFF
TRBJ1-2 | medium-sized | . | TRBV10-3 | CAISGQTQEIYGYTF
TRBJ1-1 | few | . | TRBV6-1 | CASSRTVTEAFF
TRBJ1-5 | . | TRBD1 | TRBV18 | CASSPDRVNQPQHF
TRBJ1-2 | . | . | TRBV19 | CASSTATFIAGSGYTF
TRBJ2-5 | medium-sized | . | TRBV7-2 | CASSSNTPRAQYF
TRBJ2-7 | medium-sized | . | TRBV10-3 | CAISDGGPYEQYF
TRBJ2-1 | few | . | TRBV6-5 | CASIRDSHNEQFF
TRBJ2-1 | medium-sized | . | TRBV5-5 | CASSLLGDEQFF